The 8 T cell receptor beta chains below were found in one sample sequenced in a study of blood T cell repertoires in COVID-19. Profiled with immunoSEQ multiplex PCR; TCRdb holds only in-frame clones, not every one. Here the sample spans about 280,000 clones, roughly 85% being singletons. Material: peripheral blood. The receptors stem from a man aged 50 or older with active or convalescent COVID-19.

Concerning this clone: Within the sample, other DNA sequences also encode this same CDR3. The chain combines TRBV3-1 (or the pseudogene TRBV3-2) with TRBJ1-5; 10 bases agree with TRBD1. The CDR3 extends over 15 amino acids. Losses at the gene ends were 2 bases for V and 5 bases for J; bases not matched to a gene: 3. Per the germline V gene, CDR1 is LGHDT and CDR2 is YNNKEL (reference sequence). The CDR3 region has the DNA TGTGCCAGCAGCCAAACCGGGACAGGGGATCAGCCCCAGCATTTT. Protein product: CASSQTGTGDQPQHF.

For the CDR3, the DNA is TGTGCCAGCTCCCCCGGCGAGACATCCCATGGCTACACCTTC. As protein: CASSPGETSHGYTF. The chain uses TRBV18 and TRBJ1-2; D call uncertain. The CDR3 is 14 amino acids. Looked up from germline, CDR1 is KGHSH and CDR2 is LQKENI. V was clipped by 6 bases and J by 6 bases, with 17 bases between them.

V is TRBV2 and J is TRBJ1-3; D call uncertain. This CDR3 has 18 residues. Trimming removed 1 base at V and 0 bases at J, with 16 bases between. In germline, CDR1 is SNHLY, CDR2 FYNNEI. CDR3: CASSEVGSAPSSGNTIYF. CDR3 DNA sequence: TGTGCCAGCAGTGAAGTGGGCTCCGCACCTTCCTCTGGAAACACCATATATTTT.

The DNA of the CDR3 is TGTGCCAGCAGCCGGGGAGGCGGGAGGGGGCAAGAGACCCAGTACTTC. As protein: CASSRGGGRGQETQYF. The rearrangement joins TRBV5-4 to TRBJ2-5; 9 positions agree with TRBD2. Germline V gene sequence: CDR1 SGHNT, CDR2 YYREEE (reference sequence). The CDR3 extends over 16 amino acids. Losses at the gene ends were 4 bases for V and 2 bases for J; bases not matched to a gene: 9. Filled out from reference TRBV5-4 and TRBJ2-5, the complete variable domain reads ETGVTQSPTHLIKTRGQQVTLRCSSQSGHNTVSWYQQALGQGPQFIFQYYREEENGRGNFPPRFSGLQFPNYSSELNVNALELDDSALYLCASSRGGGRGQETQYFGPGTRLLVL.

The V and J genes are TRBV15 and TRBJ1-5, with D perhaps TRBD1 (5 bases). V was clipped by 3 bases and J by 3 bases, with 12 bases between them. From germline, CDR1 is LNHNV and CDR2 YYDKDF (reference sequence). This CDR3 spans 15 amino acids. The CDR3 loop reads CATSSQAGHNQPQHF. In DNA, the CDR3 is TGTGCCACCAGCAGTCAAGCAGGGCACAATCAGCCCCAGCATTTT.

The chain joins TRBV6-2 or TRBV6-3 to TRBJ2-1; 7 bases line up with TRBD2. The CDR3 covers 16 residues. Trimming at V came to 4 bases and at J to 3 bases, leaving 9 bases not matched to a gene. Germline assignment: CDR1 MNHEY and CDR2 SVGEGT. CDR3 amino acids: CASSFSLERDYNEQFF. CDR3 nucleotides: TGTGCCAGCAGTTTCTCGTTGGAGCGGGACTACAATGAGCAGTTCTTC.

CDR3 sequence (DNA): TGTGCCAGCAGCTTAGGGGCTAGCGGGGGTTACAATGAGCAGTTCTTC. It codes for CASSLGASGGYNEQFF. The chain couples TRBV7-2 to TRBJ2-1; 10 bases are a match to TRBD2. The CDR3 loop spans 16 amino acids. The germline V gene encodes CDR1 SGHTA and CDR2 FQGNSA. J lost 4 bases, V lost 1 base, and 4 bases had no gene match.

The chain couples TRBV27 to TRBJ1-6; TRBD1 is a possible D gene (5 bases). Germline V gene sequence: CDR1 MNHEY, CDR2 SMNVEV (reference sequence). V lost 7 bases, J lost 7 bases, and 20 bases lay in between. This CDR3 contains 16 residues. The CDR3 region has the DNA TGTGCCAGCACCTTAGGACCACCCGGGGGGAATTCACCCCTCCACTTT. Protein: CASTLGPPGGNSPLHF.